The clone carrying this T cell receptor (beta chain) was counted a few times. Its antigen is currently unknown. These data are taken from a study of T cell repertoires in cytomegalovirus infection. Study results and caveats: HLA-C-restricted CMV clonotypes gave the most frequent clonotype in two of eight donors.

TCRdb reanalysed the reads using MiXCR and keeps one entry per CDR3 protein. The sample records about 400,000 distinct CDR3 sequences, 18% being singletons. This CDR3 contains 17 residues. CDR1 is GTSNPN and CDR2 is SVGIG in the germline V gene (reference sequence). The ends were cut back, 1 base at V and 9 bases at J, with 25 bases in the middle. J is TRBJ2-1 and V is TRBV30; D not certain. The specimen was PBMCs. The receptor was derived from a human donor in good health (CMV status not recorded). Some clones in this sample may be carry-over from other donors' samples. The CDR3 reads CAWSEKTRVSLTSEQFF. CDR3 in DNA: TGTGCCTGGAGTGAGAAAACCCGGGTTTCCCTGACGAGTGAGCAGTTCTTC.